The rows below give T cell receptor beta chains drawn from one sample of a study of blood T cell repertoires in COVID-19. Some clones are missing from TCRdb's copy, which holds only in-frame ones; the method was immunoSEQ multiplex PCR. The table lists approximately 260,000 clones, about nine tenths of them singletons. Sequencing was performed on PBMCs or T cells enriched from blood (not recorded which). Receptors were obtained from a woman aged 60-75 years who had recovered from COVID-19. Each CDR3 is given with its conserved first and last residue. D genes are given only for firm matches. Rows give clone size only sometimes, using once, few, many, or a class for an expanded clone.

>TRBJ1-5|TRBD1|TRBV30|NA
CAWSPTRQGVGPQHF
TGTGCCTGGAGCCCTACCCGACAGGGGGTCGGCCCCCAGCATTTT
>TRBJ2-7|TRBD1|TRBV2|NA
CASNRQGLAYEQYF
TGTGCCAGCAACCGACAGGGGCTTGCCTACGAGCAGTACTTC
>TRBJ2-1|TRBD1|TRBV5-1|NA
CASKGRGSSYNEQFF
TGCGCCAGCAAGGGCAGGGGGAGCTCCTACAATGAGCAGTTCTTC
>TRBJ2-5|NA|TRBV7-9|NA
CASSLGGVETQYF
TGTGCCAGCAGCTTAGGGGGGGTGGAGACCCAGTACTTC
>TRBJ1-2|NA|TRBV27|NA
CASSGPGRTHGYTF
TGTGCCAGCAGTGGCCCGGGGAGGACCCATGGCTACACCTTC
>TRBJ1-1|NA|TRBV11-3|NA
CASSLGTLAFF
TGTGCCAGCAGCTTGGGGACTCTGGCTTTCTTT
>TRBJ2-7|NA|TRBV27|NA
CASNGYNSYEQYF
TGTGCCAGCAATGGTTACAATTCCTACGAGCAGTACTTC
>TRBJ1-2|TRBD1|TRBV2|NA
CASSEEGAFYGYTF
TGTGCCAGCAGTGAAGAGGGGGCCTTCTATGGCTACACCTTC
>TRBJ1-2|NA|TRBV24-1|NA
CATSDTGTPWGYTF
TGTGCCACCAGTGACACCGGGACACCTTGGGGCTACACCTTC
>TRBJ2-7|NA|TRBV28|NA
CASSIAGYEQYF
TGTGCCAGCAGTATTGCGGGTTACGAGCAGTACTTC
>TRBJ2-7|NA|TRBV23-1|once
CASPLGQTGGPRYEQYF
TGCGCCAGCCCTCTGGGACAGACGGGGGGGCCAAGGTACGAGCAGTACTTC
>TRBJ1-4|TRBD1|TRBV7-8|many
CASSRAAGTGREKLFF
TGTGCCAGCAGCCGGGCTGCCGGGACAGGGCGAGAAAAACTGTTTTTT
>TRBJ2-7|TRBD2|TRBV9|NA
CASSNAGGYEQYF
TGTGCCAGCTCAAACGCGGGGGGTTACGAGCAGTACTTC
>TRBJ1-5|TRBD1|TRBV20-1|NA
CSASQTGGKPQHF
TGCAGTGCTAGTCAAACAGGGGGTAAGCCCCAGCATTTT
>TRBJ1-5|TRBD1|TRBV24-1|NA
CATSTGGFGNQPQHF
TGTGCCACCAGTACAGGGGGGTTCGGCAATCAGCCCCAGCATTTT
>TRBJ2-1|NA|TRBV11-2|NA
CASSPWGRVNEQFF
TGTGCCAGCAGCCCCTGGGGCAGGGTCAATGAGCAGTTCTTC
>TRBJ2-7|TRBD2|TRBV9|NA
CASSPGDYTYEQYF
TGTGCCAGCAGCCCCGGGGACTATACCTACGAGCAGTACTTC
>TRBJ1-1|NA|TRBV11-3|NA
CASSFPLVAEAFF
TGTGCCAGCAGCTTCCCCTTGGTCGCGGAAGCTTTCTTT
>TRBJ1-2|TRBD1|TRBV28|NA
CASSLSGGGYGYTF
TGTGCCAGCAGTTTATCAGGGGGCGGCTATGGCTACACCTTC
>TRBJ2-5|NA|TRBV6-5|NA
CASGNVQGETQYF
TGTGCCAGCGGAAATGTACAGGGCGAGACCCAGTACTTC
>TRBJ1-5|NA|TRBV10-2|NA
CASSEVGRNQPQHF
TGCGCCAGCAGTGAGGTGGGGCGCAATCAGCCCCAGCATTTT
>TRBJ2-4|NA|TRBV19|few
CASSPDLTPQAKNIQYF
TGTGCCAGTAGCCCTGATCTGACACCCCAAGCCAAAAACATTCAGTACTTC
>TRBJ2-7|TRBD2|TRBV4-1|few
CASSQAASGSYEQYF
TGCGCCAGCAGCCAAGCGGCTAGCGGGAGCTACGAGCAGTACTTC
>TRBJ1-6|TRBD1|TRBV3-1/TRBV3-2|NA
CASSKTGGWPNSPLHF
TGTGCCAGCAGCAAGACAGGGGGCTGGCCTAATTCACCCCTCCACTTT
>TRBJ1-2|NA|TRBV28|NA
CASSFRGHGYTF
TGTGCCAGCAGTTTCAGGGGACATGGCTACACCTTC
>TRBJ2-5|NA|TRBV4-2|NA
CASSLQGRQETQYF
TGTGCCAGCAGCCTACAGGGTCGACAAGAGACCCAGTACTTC
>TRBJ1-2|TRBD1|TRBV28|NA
CASSPNPGQGDYGYTF
TGTGCCAGCAGCCCTAATCCGGGACAGGGTGACTATGGCTACACCTTC
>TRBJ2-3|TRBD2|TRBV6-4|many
CASSAQSERGGLDTQYF
TGTGCCAGCAGTGCCCAATCCGAGCGGGGGGGCCTAGATACGCAGTATTTT
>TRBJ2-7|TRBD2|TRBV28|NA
CASGAPTSGNSYEQYF
TGTGCCAGCGGGGCACCCACTAGCGGCAACTCCTACGAGCAGTACTTC
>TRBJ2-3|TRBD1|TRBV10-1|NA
CASSESGRGRAIGTDTQYF
TGCGCCAGCAGTGAGTCGGGCAGGGGGCGCGCGATTGGCACAGATACGCAGTATTTT
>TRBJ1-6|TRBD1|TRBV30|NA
CAGIRQGAPYNSPLHF
TGTGCCGGAATTCGACAGGGGGCTCCCTATAATTCACCCCTCCACTTT
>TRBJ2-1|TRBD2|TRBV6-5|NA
CASSGSGSAYNEQFF
TGTGCCAGCAGCGGTAGCGGGAGTGCCTACAATGAGCAGTTCTTC
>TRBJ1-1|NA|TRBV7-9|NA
CASSLDSFTEAFF
TGTGCCAGCAGCTTAGACAGTTTCACTGAAGCTTTCTTT